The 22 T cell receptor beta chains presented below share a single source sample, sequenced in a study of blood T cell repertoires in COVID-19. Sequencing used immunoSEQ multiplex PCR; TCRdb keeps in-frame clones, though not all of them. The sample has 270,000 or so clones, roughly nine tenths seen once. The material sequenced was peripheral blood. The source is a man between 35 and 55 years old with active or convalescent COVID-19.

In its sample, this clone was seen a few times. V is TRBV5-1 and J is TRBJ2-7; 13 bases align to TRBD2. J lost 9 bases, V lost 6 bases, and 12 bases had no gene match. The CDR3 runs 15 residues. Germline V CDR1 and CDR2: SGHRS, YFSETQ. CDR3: CASTELAGGTLGQYF. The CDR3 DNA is TGCGCCAGCACTGAACTAGCGGGAGGGACCCTCGGGCAGTACTTC.

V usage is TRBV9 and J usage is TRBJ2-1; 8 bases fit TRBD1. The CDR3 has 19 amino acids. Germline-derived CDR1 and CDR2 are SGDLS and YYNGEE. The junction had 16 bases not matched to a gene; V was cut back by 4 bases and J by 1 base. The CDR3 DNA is TGTGCCAGCAGCCGCCCAGGGGGCCGTATACTTCTATCCTACAATGAGCAGTTCTTC. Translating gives CASSRPGGRILLSYNEQFF. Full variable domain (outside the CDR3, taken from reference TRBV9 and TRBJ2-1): DSGVTQTPKHLITATGQRVTLRCSPRSGDLSVYWYQQSLDQGLQFLIQYYNGEERAKGNILERFSAQQFPDLHSELNLSSLELGDSALYFCASSRPGGRILLSYNEQFFGPGTRLTVL.

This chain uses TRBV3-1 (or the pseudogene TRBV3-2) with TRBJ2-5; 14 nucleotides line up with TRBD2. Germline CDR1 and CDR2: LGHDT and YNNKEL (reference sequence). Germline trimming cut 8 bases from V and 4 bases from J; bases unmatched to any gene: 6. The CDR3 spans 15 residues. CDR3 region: CASQRTSGGPETQYF. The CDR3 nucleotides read TGTGCCAGCCAAAGGACTAGCGGGGGGCCAGAGACCCAGTACTTC.

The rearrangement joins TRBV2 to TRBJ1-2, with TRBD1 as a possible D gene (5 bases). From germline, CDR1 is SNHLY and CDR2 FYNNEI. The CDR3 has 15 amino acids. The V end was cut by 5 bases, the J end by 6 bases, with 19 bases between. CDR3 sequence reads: CASSWGVGTGNGYTF. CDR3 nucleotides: TGTGCCAGCAGTTGGGGGGTCGGGACCGGGAATGGCTACACCTTC. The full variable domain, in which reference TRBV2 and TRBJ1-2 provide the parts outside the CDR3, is EPEVTQTPSHQVTQMGQEVILRCVPISNHLYFYWYRQILGQKVEFLVSFYNNEISEKSEIFDDQFSVERPDGSNFTLKIRSTKLEDSAMYFCASSWGVGTGNGYTFGSGTRLTVV.

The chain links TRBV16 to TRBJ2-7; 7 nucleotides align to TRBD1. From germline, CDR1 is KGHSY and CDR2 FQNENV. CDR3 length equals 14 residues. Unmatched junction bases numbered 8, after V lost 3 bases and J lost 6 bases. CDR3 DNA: TGTGCCAGCAGCCAGACGGACAGGCTTATCGAGCAGTACTTC. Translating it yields CASSQTDRLIEQYF.

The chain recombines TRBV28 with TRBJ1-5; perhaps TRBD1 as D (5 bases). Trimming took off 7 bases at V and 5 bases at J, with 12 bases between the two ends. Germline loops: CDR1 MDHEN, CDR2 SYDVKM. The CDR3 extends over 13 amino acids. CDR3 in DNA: TGTGCCAGCAAGGACACCCCGGATCAGCCCCAGCATTTT. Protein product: CASKDTPDQPQHF.

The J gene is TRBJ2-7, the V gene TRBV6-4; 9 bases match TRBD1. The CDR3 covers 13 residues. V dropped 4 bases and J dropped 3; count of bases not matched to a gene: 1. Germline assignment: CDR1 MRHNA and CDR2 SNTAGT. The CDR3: CASSGDRDYEQYF. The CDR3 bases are TGTGCCAGCAGTGGGGACAGGGACTACGAGCAGTACTTC.

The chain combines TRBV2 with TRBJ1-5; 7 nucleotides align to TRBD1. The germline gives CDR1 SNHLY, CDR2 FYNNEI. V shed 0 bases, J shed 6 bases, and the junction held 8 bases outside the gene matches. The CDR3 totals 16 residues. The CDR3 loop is CASSEAYVQGTQPQHF. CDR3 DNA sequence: TGTGCCAGCAGTGAAGCGTATGTACAGGGGACTCAGCCCCAGCATTTT. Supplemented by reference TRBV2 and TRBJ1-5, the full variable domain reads EPEVTQTPSHQVTQMGQEVILRCVPISNHLYFYWYRQILGQKVEFLVSFYNNEISEKSEIFDDQFSVERPDGSNFTLKIRSTKLEDSAMYFCASSEAYVQGTQPQHFGDGTRLSIL.

The CDR3: CASSLRGQGGELFF. The DNA of the CDR3 is TGCGCCAGCAGCCTCAGGGGGCAGGGCGGGGAGCTGTTTTTT. The genes are TRBV4-1 and TRBJ2-2; TRBD1 matches 8 bases. The ends lost 4 bases at V and 7 bases at J; junction bases unmatched: 5. There are 14 residues in the CDR3. Looked up from germline, CDR1 is MGHRA and CDR2 is YSYEKL.

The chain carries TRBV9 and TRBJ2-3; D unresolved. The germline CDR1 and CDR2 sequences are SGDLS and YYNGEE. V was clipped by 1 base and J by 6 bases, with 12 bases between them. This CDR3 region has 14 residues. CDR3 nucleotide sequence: TGTGCCAGCAGCGTAACGGGTTTTGGCGATACGCAGTATTTT. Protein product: CASSVTGFGDTQYF.

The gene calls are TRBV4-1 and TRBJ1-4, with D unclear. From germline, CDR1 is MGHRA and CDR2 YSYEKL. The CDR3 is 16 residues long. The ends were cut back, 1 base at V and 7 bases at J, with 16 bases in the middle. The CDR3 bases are TGCGCCAGCAGCCAAGGGGTTTGGGCAGTAAGTGAAAAACTGTTTTTT. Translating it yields CASSQGVWAVSEKLFF.

The CDR3 is CASTLSEGTGLFTEAFF. CDR3 nucleotide sequence: TGTGCCAGCACTCTGAGTGAAGGGACAGGGTTGTTTACTGAAGCTTTCTTT. This chain joins TRBV28 and TRBJ1-1; 9 bases map to TRBD1. From germline, CDR1 is MDHEN and CDR2 SYDVKM. The trim removed 7 bases at V and 5 bases at J, leaving 17 bases unmatched. The CDR3 is 17 amino acids.

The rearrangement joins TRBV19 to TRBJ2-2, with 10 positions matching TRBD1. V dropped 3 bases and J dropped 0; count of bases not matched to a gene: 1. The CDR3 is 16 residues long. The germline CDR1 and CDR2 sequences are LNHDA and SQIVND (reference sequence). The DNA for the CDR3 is TGTGCCAGTAGTATGGGACAGGGGCCGAACACCGGGGAGCTGTTTTTT. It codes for CASSMGQGPNTGELFF.

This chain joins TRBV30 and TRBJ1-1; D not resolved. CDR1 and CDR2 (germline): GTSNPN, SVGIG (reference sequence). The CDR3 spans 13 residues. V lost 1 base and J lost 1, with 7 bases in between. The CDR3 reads CAWSGLGNTEAFF. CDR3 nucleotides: TGTGCCTGGAGTGGACTAGGGAACACTGAAGCTTTCTTT. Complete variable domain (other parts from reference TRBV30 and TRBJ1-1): SQTIHQWPATLVQPVGSPLSLECTVEGTSNPNLYWYRQAAGRGLQLLFYSVGIGQISSEVPQNLSASRPQDRQFILSSKKLLLSDSGFYLCAWSGLGNTEAFFGQGTRLTVV.

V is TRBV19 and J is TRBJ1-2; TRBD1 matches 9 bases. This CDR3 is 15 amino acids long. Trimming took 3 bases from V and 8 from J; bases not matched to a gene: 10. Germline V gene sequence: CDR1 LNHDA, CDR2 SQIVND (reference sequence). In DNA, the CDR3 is TGTGCCAGTAGTATTGGGGACAGGGTTTGGCGGGGCTACACCTTC. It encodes CASSIGDRVWRGYTF.

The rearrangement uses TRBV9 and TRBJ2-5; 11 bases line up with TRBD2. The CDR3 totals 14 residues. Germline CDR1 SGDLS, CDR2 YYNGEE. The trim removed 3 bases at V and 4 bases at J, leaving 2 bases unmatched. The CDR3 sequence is CASSGSGGAETQYF. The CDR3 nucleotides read TGTGCCAGCAGCGGTAGCGGGGGGGCAGAGACCCAGTACTTC. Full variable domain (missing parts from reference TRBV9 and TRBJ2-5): DSGVTQTPKHLITATGQRVTLRCSPRSGDLSVYWYQQSLDQGLQFLIQYYNGEERAKGNILERFSAQQFPDLHSELNLSSLELGDSALYFCASSGSGGAETQYFGPGTRLLVL.

The CDR3 is CASSTSLGTGVNEQYF. In DNA form, the CDR3 reads TGTGCCAGCTCAACAAGCCTGGGGACAGGGGTCAACGAGCAGTACTTC. V usage is TRBV18 and J usage is TRBJ2-7; TRBD1 aligns across 10 bases. The CDR3 extends over 16 amino acids. Unmatched junction bases numbered 12, after V lost 5 bases and J lost 5 bases. CDR1 is KGHSH and CDR2 is LQKENI in the germline V gene.

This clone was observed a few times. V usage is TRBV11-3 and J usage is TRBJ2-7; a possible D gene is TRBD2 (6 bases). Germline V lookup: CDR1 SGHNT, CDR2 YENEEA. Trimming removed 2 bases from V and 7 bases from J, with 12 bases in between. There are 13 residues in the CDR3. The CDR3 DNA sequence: TGTGCCAGCAGCTTAATCCCGGGGAGGGAGCAGTACTTC. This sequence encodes CASSLIPGREQYF. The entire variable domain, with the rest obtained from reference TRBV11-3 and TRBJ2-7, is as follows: EAGVVQSPRYKIIEKKQPVAFWCNPISGHNTLYWYLQNLGQGPELLIRYENEEAVDDSQLPKDRFSAERLKGVDSTLKIQPAELGDSAVYLCASSLIPGREQYFGPGTRLTVT.

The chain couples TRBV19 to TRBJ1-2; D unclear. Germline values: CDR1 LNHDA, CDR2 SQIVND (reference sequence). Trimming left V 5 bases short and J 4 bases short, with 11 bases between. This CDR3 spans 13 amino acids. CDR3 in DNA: TGTGCCAGTAGTCTCGCGTTCTCCTATGGCTACACCTTC. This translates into CASSLAFSYGYTF.

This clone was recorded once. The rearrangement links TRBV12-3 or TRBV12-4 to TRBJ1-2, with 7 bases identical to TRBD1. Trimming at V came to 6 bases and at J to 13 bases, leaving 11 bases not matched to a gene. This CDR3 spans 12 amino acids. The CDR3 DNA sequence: TGTGCCAGCAGGACTGGGCCAGGGGGGTCCACCTTC. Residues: CASRTGPGGSTF.

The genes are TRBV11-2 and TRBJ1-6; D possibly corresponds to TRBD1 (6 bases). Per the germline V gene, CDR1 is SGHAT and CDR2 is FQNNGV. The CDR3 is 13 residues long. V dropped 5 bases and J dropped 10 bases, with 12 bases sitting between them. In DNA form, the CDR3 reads TGTGCCAGCAGCCTACAGGGCGGATCACCCCTCCACTTT. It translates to CASSLQGGSPLHF.

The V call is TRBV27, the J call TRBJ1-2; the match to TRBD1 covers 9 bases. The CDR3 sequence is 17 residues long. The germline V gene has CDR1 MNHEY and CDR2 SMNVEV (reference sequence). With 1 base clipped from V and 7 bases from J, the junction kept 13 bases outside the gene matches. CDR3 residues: CASSLLRPGTGFGGYTF. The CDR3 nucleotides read TGTGCCAGCAGTTTATTACGTCCCGGGACAGGGTTCGGTGGCTACACCTTC.